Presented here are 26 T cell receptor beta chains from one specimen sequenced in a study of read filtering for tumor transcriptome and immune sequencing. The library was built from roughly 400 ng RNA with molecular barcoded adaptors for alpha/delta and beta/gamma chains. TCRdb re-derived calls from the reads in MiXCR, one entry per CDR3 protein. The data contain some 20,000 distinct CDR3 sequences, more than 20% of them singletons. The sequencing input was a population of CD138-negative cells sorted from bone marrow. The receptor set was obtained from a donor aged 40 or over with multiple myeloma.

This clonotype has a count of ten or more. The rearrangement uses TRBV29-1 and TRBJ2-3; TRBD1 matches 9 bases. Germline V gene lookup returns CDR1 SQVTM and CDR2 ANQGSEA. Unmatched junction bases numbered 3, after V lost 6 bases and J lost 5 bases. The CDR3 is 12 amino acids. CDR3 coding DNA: TGCAGCGTGGGGACAGGGTTAGATACGCAGTATTTT. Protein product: CSVGTGLDTQYF.

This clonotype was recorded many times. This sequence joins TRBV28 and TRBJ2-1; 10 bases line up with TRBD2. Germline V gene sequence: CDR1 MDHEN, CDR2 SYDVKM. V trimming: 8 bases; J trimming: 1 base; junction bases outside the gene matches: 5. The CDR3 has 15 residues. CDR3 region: CASSPAGGSYNEQFF. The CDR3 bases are TGTGCCAGCTCCCCAGCGGGGGGGTCCTACAATGAGCAGTTCTTC. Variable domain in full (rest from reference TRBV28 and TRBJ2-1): DVKVTQSSRYLVKRTGEKVFLECVQDMDHENMFWYRQDPGLGLRLIYFSYDVKMKEKGDIPEGYSVSREKKERFSLILESASTNQTSMYLCASSPAGGSYNEQFFGPGTRLTVL.

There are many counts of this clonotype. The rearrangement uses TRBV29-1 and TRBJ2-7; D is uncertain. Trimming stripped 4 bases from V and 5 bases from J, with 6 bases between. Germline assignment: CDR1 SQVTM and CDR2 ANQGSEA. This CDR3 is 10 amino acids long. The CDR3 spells CSVAPDEQYF. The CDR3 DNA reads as TGCAGCGTTGCCCCAGACGAGCAGTACTTC.

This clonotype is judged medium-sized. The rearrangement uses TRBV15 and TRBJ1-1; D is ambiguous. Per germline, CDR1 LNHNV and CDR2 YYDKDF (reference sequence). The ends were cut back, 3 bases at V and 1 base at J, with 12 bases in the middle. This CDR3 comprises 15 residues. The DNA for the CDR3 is TGTGCCACCAGCAGGGGAGACGGCGGGAACACTGAAGCTTTCTTT. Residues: CATSRGDGGNTEAFF.

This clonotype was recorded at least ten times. This CDR3 reads CASRDTSYEQFF. For the CDR3, the DNA is TGTGCCAGCAGGGATACTAGCTATGAGCAGTTCTTC. This chain links TRBV6-2 or TRBV6-3 with TRBJ2-1, with D maybe TRBD2 (6 bases). Trimming cost V 6 bases and J 8 bases, with 11 bases left between them. The germline V gene has CDR1 MNHEY and CDR2 SVGEGT. This CDR3 has 12 residues.

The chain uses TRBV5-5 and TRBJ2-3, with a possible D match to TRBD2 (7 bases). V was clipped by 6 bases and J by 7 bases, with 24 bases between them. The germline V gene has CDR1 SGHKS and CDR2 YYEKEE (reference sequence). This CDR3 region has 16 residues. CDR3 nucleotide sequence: TGTGCCAGCAACACCAGGGCGGGGTCGCGGGGGCATACGCAGTATTTT. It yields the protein CASNTRAGSRGHTQYF.

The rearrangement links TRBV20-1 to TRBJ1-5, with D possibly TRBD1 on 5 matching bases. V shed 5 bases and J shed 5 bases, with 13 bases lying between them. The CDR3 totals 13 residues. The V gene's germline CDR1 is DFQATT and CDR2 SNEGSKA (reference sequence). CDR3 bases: TGCAGTGCTTTAGAGGGGTGGGATCAGCCCCAGCATTTT. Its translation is CSALEGWDQPQHF.

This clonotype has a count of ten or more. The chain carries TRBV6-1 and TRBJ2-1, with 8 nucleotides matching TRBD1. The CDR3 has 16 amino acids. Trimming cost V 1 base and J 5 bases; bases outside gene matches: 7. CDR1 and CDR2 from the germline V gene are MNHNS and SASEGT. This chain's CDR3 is CASSEEGGTGHNEQFF. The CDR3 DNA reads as TGTGCCAGCAGTGAAGAAGGCGGGACAGGACACAATGAGCAGTTCTTC.

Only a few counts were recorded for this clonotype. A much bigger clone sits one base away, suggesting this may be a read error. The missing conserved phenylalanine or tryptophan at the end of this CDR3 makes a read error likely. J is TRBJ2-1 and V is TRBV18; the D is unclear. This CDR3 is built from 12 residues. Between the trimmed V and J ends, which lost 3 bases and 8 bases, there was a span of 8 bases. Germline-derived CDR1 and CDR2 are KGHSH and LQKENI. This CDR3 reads CASSPEVDEQFL. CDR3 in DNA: TGTGCCAGCTCACCTGAAGTTGATGAGCAGTTCCTC.

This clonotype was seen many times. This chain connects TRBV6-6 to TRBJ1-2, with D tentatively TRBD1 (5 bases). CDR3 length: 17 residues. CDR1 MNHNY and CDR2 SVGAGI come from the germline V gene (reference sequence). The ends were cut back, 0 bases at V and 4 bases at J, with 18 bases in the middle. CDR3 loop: CASSYSTREGPRYGYTF. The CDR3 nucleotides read TGTGCCAGCAGTTACTCGACACGGGAGGGGCCCCGCTATGGCTACACCTTC.

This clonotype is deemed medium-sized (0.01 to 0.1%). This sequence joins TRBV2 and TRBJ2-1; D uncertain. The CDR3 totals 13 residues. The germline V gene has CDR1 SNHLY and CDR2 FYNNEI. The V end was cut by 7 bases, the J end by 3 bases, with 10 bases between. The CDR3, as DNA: TGTGCCAGCATCGGTCCCTTCTACAATGAGCAGTTCTTC. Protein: CASIGPFYNEQFF.

The CDR3 nucleotides are TGTGCCAGCAGCTTCGGACAGGGCAATCAGCCCCAGCATTTT. This gives the protein CASSFGQGNQPQHF. The chain has TRBV7-9 and TRBJ1-5; 7 nucleotides agree with TRBD1. Germline CDR1 and CDR2: SEHNR and FQNEAQ (reference sequence). The length of the CDR3 is 14 residues. V shed 3 bases and J 2 bases; nucleotides not matched to a gene: 1.

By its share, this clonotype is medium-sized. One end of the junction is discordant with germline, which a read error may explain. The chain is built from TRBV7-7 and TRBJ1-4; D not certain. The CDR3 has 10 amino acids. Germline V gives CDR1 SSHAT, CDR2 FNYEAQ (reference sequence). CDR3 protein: CASSLSWLFF. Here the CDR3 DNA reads TGTGCTAGCAGCTTATCGTGGCTGTTTTTT.

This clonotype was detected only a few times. CDR3 bases: TGCAGCGTTTGGTGGGCCGGGGAAAACATTCAGTACTTC. Amino acids: CSVWWAGENIQYF. J is TRBJ2-4 and V is TRBV29-1; TRBD2 is a possible D gene (5 bases). CDR1 is SQVTM and CDR2 is ANQGSEA in the germline V gene. Trimming shortened V by 5 bases and J by 5 bases, and 13 bases separated the two germline ends. CDR3 length: 13 residues.

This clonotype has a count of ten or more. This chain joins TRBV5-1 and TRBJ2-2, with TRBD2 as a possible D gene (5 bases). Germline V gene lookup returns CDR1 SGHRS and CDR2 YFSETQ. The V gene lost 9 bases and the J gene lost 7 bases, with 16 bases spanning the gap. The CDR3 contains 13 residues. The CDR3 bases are TGCGCCACCGCGGGCCGCCTTGACGGGGAGCTGTTTTTT. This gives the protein CATAGRLDGELFF.

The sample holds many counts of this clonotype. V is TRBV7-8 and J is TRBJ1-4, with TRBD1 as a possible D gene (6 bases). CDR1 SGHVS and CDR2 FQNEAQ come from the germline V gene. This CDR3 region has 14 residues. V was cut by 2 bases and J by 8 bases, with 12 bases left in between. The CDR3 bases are TGTGCCAGCAGCTTACTGGGGGGCGACGAAAAACTGTTTTTT. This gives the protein CASSLLGGDEKLFF. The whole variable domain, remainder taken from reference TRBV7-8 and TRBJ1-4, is GAGVSQSPRYKVAKRGQDVALRCDPISGHVSLFWYQQALGQGPEFLTYFQNEAQLDKSGLPSDRFFAERPEGSVSTLKIQRTQQEDSAVYLCASSLLGGDEKLFFGSGTQLSVL.

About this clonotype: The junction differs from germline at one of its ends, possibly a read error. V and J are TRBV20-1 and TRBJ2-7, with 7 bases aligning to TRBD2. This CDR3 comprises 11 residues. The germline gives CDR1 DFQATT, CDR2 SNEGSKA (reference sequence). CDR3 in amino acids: CSALPRGVPNF. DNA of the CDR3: TGCAGTGCTCTCCCTCGGGGGGTCCCAAACTTC.

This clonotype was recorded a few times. CDR3 amino acids: CSAVQGAGTEAFF. For the CDR3, the DNA is TGCAGTGCCGTACAGGGGGCAGGTACTGAAGCTTTCTTT. The rearrangement joins TRBV20-1 to TRBJ1-1; 9 nucleotides align to TRBD1. Germline trimming cut 6 bases from V and 5 bases from J; bases unmatched to any gene: 7. The germline CDR1 and CDR2 sequences are DFQATT and SNEGSKA (reference sequence). The CDR3 runs to 13 residues.

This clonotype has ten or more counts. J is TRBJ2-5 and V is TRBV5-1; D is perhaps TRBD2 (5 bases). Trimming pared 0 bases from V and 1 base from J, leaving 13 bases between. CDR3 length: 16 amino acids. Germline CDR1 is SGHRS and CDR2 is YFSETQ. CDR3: CASSLEGLGSQETQYF. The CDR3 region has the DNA TGCGCCAGCAGCTTGGAAGGGTTGGGGAGCCAAGAGACCCAGTACTTC.

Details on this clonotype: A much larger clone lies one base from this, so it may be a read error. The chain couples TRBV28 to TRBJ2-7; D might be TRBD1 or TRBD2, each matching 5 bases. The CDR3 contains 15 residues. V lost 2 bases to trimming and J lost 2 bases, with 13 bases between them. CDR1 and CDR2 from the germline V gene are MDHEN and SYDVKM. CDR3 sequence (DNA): TGTGCCAGCAGTTTAAGGGGCGCGGGCACCTACGAGCAGTACTTC. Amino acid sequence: CASSLRGAGTYEQYF.

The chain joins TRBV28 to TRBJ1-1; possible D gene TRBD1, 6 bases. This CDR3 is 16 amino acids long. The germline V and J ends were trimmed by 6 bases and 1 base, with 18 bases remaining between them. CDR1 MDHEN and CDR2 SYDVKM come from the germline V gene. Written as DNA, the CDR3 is TGTGCCAGCAGAGCCCCGGGGGGCGGCCCGAACACTGAAGCTTTCTTT. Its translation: CASRAPGGGPNTEAFF.

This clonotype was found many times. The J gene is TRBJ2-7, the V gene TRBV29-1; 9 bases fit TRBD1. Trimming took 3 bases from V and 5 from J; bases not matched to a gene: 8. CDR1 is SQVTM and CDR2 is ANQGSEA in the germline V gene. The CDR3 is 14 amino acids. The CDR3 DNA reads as TGCAGCGTTGAGAGGGGGACAGGGACCGACGAGCAGTACTTC. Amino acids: CSVERGTGTDEQYF.

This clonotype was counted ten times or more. Written as DNA, the CDR3 is TGTGCCTGGAGCAGGACTAGGACGAATGAGCAGTTCTTC. Encoded protein: CAWSRTRTNEQFF. This sequence joins TRBV30 and TRBJ2-1; 7 nucleotides agree with TRBD2. J gave up 7 bases and V 3 bases, and 6 bases lay outside the gene matches. The CDR3 totals 13 residues. Germline lookup yields CDR1 GTSNPN and CDR2 SVGIG (reference sequence).

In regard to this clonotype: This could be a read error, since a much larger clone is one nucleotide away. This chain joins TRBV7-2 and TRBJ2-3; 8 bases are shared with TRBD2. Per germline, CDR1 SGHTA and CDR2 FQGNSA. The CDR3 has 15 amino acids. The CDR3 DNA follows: TGTGCCAGCAGCCTAGCCCAAGCGGGAGAGGGTTCGCAGTATTTT. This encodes CASSLAQAGEGSQYF.

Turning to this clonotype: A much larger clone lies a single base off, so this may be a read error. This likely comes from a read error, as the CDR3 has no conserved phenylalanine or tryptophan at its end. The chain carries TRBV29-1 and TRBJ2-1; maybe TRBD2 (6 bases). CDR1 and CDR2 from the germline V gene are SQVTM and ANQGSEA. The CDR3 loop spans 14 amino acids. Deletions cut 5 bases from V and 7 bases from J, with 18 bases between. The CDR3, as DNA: TGCAGCGTTTCTCAACGGGGACGGGAGAATGAGCAGTTCCTC. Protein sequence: CSVSQRGRENEQFL.

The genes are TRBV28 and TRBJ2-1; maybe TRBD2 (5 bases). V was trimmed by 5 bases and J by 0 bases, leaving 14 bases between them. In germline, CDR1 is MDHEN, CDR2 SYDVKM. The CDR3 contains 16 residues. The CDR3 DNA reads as TGTGCCAGCAGTCCCCTAGCCGGCAGCTCCTACAATGAGCAGTTCTTC. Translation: CASSPLAGSSYNEQFF.